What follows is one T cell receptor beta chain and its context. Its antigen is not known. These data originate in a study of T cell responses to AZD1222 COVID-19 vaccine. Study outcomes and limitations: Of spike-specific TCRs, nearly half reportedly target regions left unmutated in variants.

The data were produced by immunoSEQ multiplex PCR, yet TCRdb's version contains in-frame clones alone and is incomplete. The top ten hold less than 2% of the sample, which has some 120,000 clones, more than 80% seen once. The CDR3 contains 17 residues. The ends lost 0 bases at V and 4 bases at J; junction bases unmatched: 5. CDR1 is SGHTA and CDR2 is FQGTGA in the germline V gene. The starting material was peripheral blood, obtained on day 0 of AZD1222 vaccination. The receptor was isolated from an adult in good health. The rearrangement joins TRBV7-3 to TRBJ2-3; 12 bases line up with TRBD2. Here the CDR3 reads CASSLTRLAGDPDTQYF. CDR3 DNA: TGTGCCAGCAGCTTAACCCGACTAGCGGGAGATCCAGATACGCAGTATTTT.